These 14 T cell receptor beta chains share one sample of origin, sequenced in a study of blood T cells in healthy people across ages. For the second PCR, which ran for roughly 6 to 12 cycles, a sample-barcoded 5' primer and a J-beta primer mix were used. TCRdb called the 5' RACE reads again in MiXCR, with one record for every CDR3 protein. The sample has some 640,000 distinct CDR3 sequences; about 30% are singletons. The sequenced sample consisted of blood. The source of these receptors is an elderly woman in good health.

There are many counts of this clonotype. In DNA form, the CDR3 reads TGTGCCAGCAGCCCGACAGGGGATGAAAAACTGTTTTTT. This gives the protein CASSPTGDEKLFF. This chain links TRBV9 with TRBJ1-4, with 8 bases matching TRBD1. This CDR3 spans 13 amino acids. CDR1 and CDR2 from the germline V gene are SGDLS and YYNGEE. V lost 4 bases to trimming and J lost 6 bases; unmatched junction nucleotides: 2.

On this clonotype itself: A much larger clone lies one base from this, so it may be a read error. The V gene is TRBV6-6, the J gene TRBJ2-5; 8 bases agree with TRBD2. This CDR3 is built from 14 residues. CDR1 is MNHNY, CDR2 SVGAGI, per germline (reference sequence). V gave up 7 bases and J gave up 11 bases; unmatched junction bases: 15. The CDR3 is CASKGSGGEYKQYF. The CDR3 bases are TGTGCCAGCAAAGGGAGCGGGGGAGAGTACAAGCAGTACTTC.

This clonotype came up many times. The rearrangement uses TRBV29-1 and TRBJ2-7; TRBD1 matches 9 bases. The CDR3 is 14 amino acids. V shed 0 bases and J 7 bases; nucleotides not matched to a gene: 7. Germline CDR1 reads SQVTM; CDR2 reads ANQGSEA. In DNA form, the CDR3 reads TGCAGCGTTGAAGATTTACAGGGGGCGGGGGAGCAGTACTTC. Translating it yields CSVEDLQGAGEQYF.

The chain carries TRBV20-1 and TRBJ2-7; 9 nucleotides align to TRBD1. V was pared by 6 bases and J by 7 bases, with 7 bases of the junction left unmatched. CDR3 length: 12 residues. The V gene's germline CDR1 is DFQATT and CDR2 SNEGSKA (reference sequence). The CDR3 DNA reads TGCAGTGCAAACAGGGGGCCGGGAGAGCAGTACTTC. Encoded protein: CSANRGPGEQYF.

CDR3 coding DNA: TGTGCCAGCAGTTCCGCGTACGGGACTGTGGTTTCCAATGAGCAGTTCTTC. Its protein is CASSSAYGTVVSNEQFF. The genes are TRBV6-2 or TRBV6-3 and TRBJ2-1, with D perhaps TRBD2 (6 bases). Trimming stripped 4 bases from V and 6 bases from J, with 22 bases between. CDR3 size: 17 residues. Germline loops: CDR1 MNHEY, CDR2 SVGEGT.

This clonotype came up many times. The V and J genes are TRBV20-1 and TRBJ2-3, with TRBD1 as a possible D gene (6 bases). The V end lost 3 bases, the J end lost 2 bases, and 9 bases lay between the germline ends. CDR1 is DFQATT and CDR2 is SNEGSKA in the germline V gene (reference sequence). The CDR3 consists of 13 residues. CDR3 loop: CSASWTVTDTQYF. In DNA, the CDR3 is TGCAGTGCTAGCTGGACAGTCACAGATACGCAGTATTTT.

This clonotype was recorded many times. The rearrangement uses TRBV5-1 and TRBJ2-3; D remains unclear. V gave up 2 bases and J gave up 6 bases, with 7 bases separating them. This CDR3 comprises 12 residues. Germline-derived CDR1 and CDR2 are SGHRS and YFSETQ. The CDR3 coding sequence is TGCGCCAGCAGCTTTTCAGATGATACGCAGTATTTT. This encodes CASSFSDDTQYF.

Concerning this clonotype: Just one base apart from a much larger clone, this may be a read error. The chain couples TRBV3-1 to TRBJ2-1; 12 bases map to TRBD2. This CDR3 contains 14 residues. Germline CDR1 and CDR2: LGHDT and YNNKEL (reference sequence). V trimming: 6 bases; J trimming: 5 bases; junction bases outside the gene matches: 2. The DNA for the CDR3 is TGTGCCAGCAGGTGGACTAGCGGGGACAATGAGCAGTTCTTC. Protein product: CASRWTSGDNEQFF.

This clonotype appeared a single time. This chain connects TRBV9 to TRBJ1-3; tentatively, D is TRBD1 (5 bases). Germline CDR1 reads SGDLS; CDR2 reads YYNGEE. The CDR3 extends over 15 amino acids. With 0 bases removed from V and 4 bases from J, the gap between germline ends came to 11 bases. Here the CDR3 reads CASSVAGQRGNTIYF. In DNA form, the CDR3 reads TGTGCCAGCAGCGTAGCGGGGCAGAGAGGAAACACCATATATTTT.

This clonotype was seen ten or more times. The CDR3 loop is CASNWGRGYEQYF. DNA of the CDR3: TGTGCCAGCAACTGGGGAAGGGGCTACGAGCAGTACTTC. V usage is TRBV2 and J usage is TRBJ2-7; possibly TRBD1 for D (5 bases). Per the germline V gene, CDR1 is SNHLY and CDR2 is FYNNEI. The V end lost 7 bases, the J end lost 3 bases, and 13 bases lay between the germline ends. This CDR3 spans 13 amino acids.

This clonotype occurred many times. The chain recombines TRBV4-1 with TRBJ2-3; D is possibly TRBD1 or TRBD2 (5 bases each). CDR3 length: 14 amino acids. V lost 1 base, J lost 2 bases, and 7 bases lay in between. The V gene's germline CDR1 is MGHRA and CDR2 YSYEKL. CDR3 in amino acids: CASSQGGTTDTQYF. In DNA, the CDR3 is TGCGCCAGCAGCCAAGGGGGGACCACAGATACGCAGTATTTT.

This rearrangement joins TRBV7-2 to TRBJ2-3; 13 bases line up with TRBD2. This CDR3 region has 17 residues. With V trimmed by 7 bases and J by 4 bases, 11 bases remained unmatched. The germline V gene encodes CDR1 SGHTA and CDR2 FQGNSA. This chain's CDR3 is CASTKTSGGAGADTQYF. CDR3 coding DNA: TGTGCCAGCACCAAAACTAGCGGGGGGGCTGGCGCAGATACGCAGTATTTT. Using reference TRBV7-2 and TRBJ2-3 for the parts outside the CDR3, the full variable domain is GAGVSQSPSNKVTEKGKDVELRCDPISGHTALYWYRQSLGQGLEFLIYFQGNSAPDKSGLPSDRFSAERTGGSVSTLTIQRTQQEDSAVYLCASTKTSGGAGADTQYFGPGTRLTVL.

Concerning this clonotype itself: Germline and junction disagree at one end, which may indicate a read error. The chain has TRBV20-1 and TRBJ2-1; 7 bases fit TRBD2. The DNA end is more similar to TRBJ2-7, so the J call may be wrong. Germline V gene lookup returns CDR1 DFQATT and CDR2 SNEGSKA (reference sequence). The length of the CDR3 is 18 residues. This CDR3 is CNARDWRTRGSSYNEQYF. CDR3 nucleotides: TGCAATGCTAGAGATTGGAGGACTAGAGGGAGCTCCTACAATGAGCAGTACTTC.

As concerns this clonotype: Germline and junction disagree at one end, which may indicate a read error. The V and J genes are TRBV18 and TRBJ1-1; TRBD1 matches at 11 bases. Germline V gene data show CDR1 as KGHSH and CDR2 as LQKENI. The CDR3 is made up of 16 amino acids. CDR3 nucleotide sequence: TGTGCCAGCTCACCTAGGACAGGGGGCGGTAACACTGAAGCTCTCTTT. As protein: CASSPRTGGGNTEALF.